The clone carrying this TCR beta chain was counted once. The data are from a study of blood T cell repertoires in COVID-19. For the study at large: Samples came from the United States, Italy and Spain, spanning acute and convalescent COVID-19. From T cells, B-cell-depleted T cells, or PBMCs came the material, which was cDNA or gDNA.

Original processing notes: Reference gene primers were amplified, and this amplification served to estimate nucleated cell counts. The protocol was immunoSEQ multiplex PCR, while the TCRdb copy is restricted to in-frame clones and leaves out a portion. The DNA gave D and trimming, while V, J and clone size come from that table. The table lists 200,000 or so clones, about nine tenths of them singletons. Trimming removed 7 bases from V and 0 bases from J; junction bases left unmatched: 11. This CDR3 is built from 17 residues. The V gene's germline CDR1 is LNHDA and CDR2 SQIVND (reference sequence). This chain connects TRBV19 to TRBJ2-4, with 8 bases aligning to TRBD1. Sequenced input: peripheral blood. The source is a man aged 70 or older with active or convalescent COVID-19. The CDR3, as DNA: TGTGCCAGTATTTCTGGGAACAGGGGGGTAGCCAAAAACATTCAGTACTTC. Translation gives CASISGNRGVAKNIQYF.